This is a list of T cell receptor beta chains from one sample in a study of T cell repertoires in cytomegalovirus infection. TCRdb reprocessed the reads via MiXCR and lists one record per CDR3 protein. The sample records some 800,000 distinct CDR3 sequences, roughly 33% being singletons. These receptors' targets are unknown. The sequencing used cultured CD8+ T cells from PBMCs, collected from culture after CMV antigen stimulation. The origin of the receptors is a human donor in good health (CMV status not recorded). Some clones in this sample may be carry-over from other donors' samples. Each CDR3 is given with its conserved first and last residue. Each record gives: J gene, clone size, D gene, V gene, CDR3 DNA, CDR3 protein. D genes are given only for firm matches. Rows give clone size only sometimes, using once, few, many, or a class for an expanded clone.

J gene: TRBJ1-2; clone size: few; D gene: TRBD1; V gene: TRBV7-6; CDR3 DNA: TGTGCCAGCAGCCAGGGGGGACAAGACTATGGCTACACCTTC; CDR3 protein: CASSQGGQDYGYTF
J gene: TRBJ2-5; clone size: few; D gene: TRBD1; V gene: TRBV19; CDR3 DNA: TGTGCCAGTAGTATAGGACAGGGTTTAGCGGAGACCCAGTACTTC; CDR3 protein: CASSIGQGLAETQYF
J gene: TRBJ1-1; clone size: .; D gene: TRBD1; V gene: TRBV6-6; CDR3 DNA: TGTGCCAGCAGTCTTCCGGGGGTAGGGGGCAGGGGCACTGAAGCTTTCTTT; CDR3 protein: CASSLPGVGGRGTEAFF
J gene: TRBJ1-4; clone size: .; D gene: TRBD1; V gene: TRBV27; CDR3 DNA: TGTGCCAGCAGTTTCGGAGGGGGCTTGCGTAATGAAAAACTGTTTTTT; CDR3 protein: CASSFGGGLRNEKLFF
J gene: TRBJ2-2; clone size: .; D gene: .; V gene: TRBV4-1; CDR3 DNA: TGCGCCAGCAGCCAAGATTTGGGGGAAGCCGGGGAGCTGTTTTTT; CDR3 protein: CASSQDLGEAGELFF
J gene: TRBJ2-3; clone size: few; D gene: .; V gene: TRBV18; CDR3 DNA: TGTGCCAGCTCACAGGGACAAAAAGGGGCAGATACGCAGTATTTT; CDR3 protein: CASSQGQKGADTQYF
J gene: TRBJ2-1; clone size: few; D gene: TRBD2; V gene: TRBV6-2/TRBV6-3; CDR3 DNA: TGTGCCAGCAGCTGGACTAGCGGGGGGGGAACCTACAATGAGCAGTTCTTC; CDR3 protein: CASSWTSGGGTYNEQFF
J gene: TRBJ1-5; clone size: once; D gene: .; V gene: TRBV27; CDR3 DNA: TGTGCCAGCAGTTTGCAGGGAATGGGCAATCAGCCCCAGCATTTT; CDR3 protein: CASSLQGMGNQPQHF
J gene: TRBJ2-2; clone size: few; D gene: .; V gene: TRBV7-9; CDR3 DNA: TGTGCCAGCAGCCGCGTCCGGGAGCTGTTTTTT; CDR3 protein: CASSRVRELFF
J gene: TRBJ2-6; clone size: few; D gene: TRBD1; V gene: TRBV28; CDR3 DNA: TGTGCCAGCAGTTTAGGGACAGTTCGCTCTGGGGCCAACGTCCTGACTTTC; CDR3 protein: CASSLGTVRSGANVLTF
J gene: TRBJ2-3; clone size: few; D gene: .; V gene: TRBV7-3; CDR3 DNA: TGTGCCAGCAGCTTAACGGGACTTCGCACAGATACGCAGTATTTT; CDR3 protein: CASSLTGLRTDTQYF
J gene: TRBJ2-5; clone size: .; D gene: TRBD1; V gene: TRBV7-9; CDR3 DNA: TGTGCCAGCAGCCCTCCGGGCAGGGGGCTCCAAGAGACCCAGTACTTC; CDR3 protein: CASSPPGRGLQETQYF
J gene: TRBJ2-5; clone size: .; D gene: .; V gene: TRBV7-9; CDR3 DNA: TGTGCCAGCAGCTTAGAAGTAGAGGTCCGAGAGACCCAGTACTTC; CDR3 protein: CASSLEVEVRETQYF
J gene: TRBJ2-3; clone size: .; D gene: .; V gene: TRBV4-1; CDR3 DNA: TGCGCCAGCAGGTCCAGTACTGGGATAAACGCAGATACGCAGTATTTT; CDR3 protein: CASRSSTGINADTQYF
J gene: TRBJ2-1; clone size: .; D gene: TRBD2; V gene: TRBV6-1; CDR3 DNA: TGTGCCAGCAGTTTCGCAGCGGGGAGCAATGAGCAGTTCTTC; CDR3 protein: CASSFAAGSNEQFF
J gene: TRBJ2-5; clone size: few; D gene: .; V gene: TRBV4-1; CDR3 DNA: TGCGCCAGCAGCCCCATCGGGACCCAAGAGACCCAGTACTTC; CDR3 protein: CASSPIGTQETQYF
J gene: TRBJ2-2; clone size: few; D gene: TRBD2; V gene: TRBV7-9; CDR3 DNA: TGTGCCAGCAGCACCAGCCCGGGACTAGTAGGTTTATTCGGGGAGCTGTTTTTT; CDR3 protein: CASSTSPGLVGLFGELFF
J gene: TRBJ2-2; clone size: .; D gene: TRBD1; V gene: TRBV7-9; CDR3 DNA: TGTGCCAGCAGCCTACTATCGACAGGGGTAAACACCGGGGAGCTGTTTTTT; CDR3 protein: CASSLLSTGVNTGELFF
J gene: TRBJ1-2; clone size: few; D gene: .; V gene: TRBV7-6; CDR3 DNA: TGTGCCAGCCTAGCTTTCGGTGGCGGATACTATGGCTACACCTTC; CDR3 protein: CASLAFGGGYYGYTF
J gene: TRBJ2-2; clone size: once; D gene: TRBD2; V gene: TRBV12-3/TRBV12-4; CDR3 DNA: TGTGCCAGCAGTTTAAGTCTAGCGGGAACGAGGGAGCTGTTTTTT; CDR3 protein: CASSLSLAGTRELFF
J gene: TRBJ2-1; clone size: .; D gene: .; V gene: TRBV29-1; CDR3 DNA: TGCAGCGTTGAAAGCAGGGCCAATGAGCAGTTCTTC; CDR3 protein: CSVESRANEQFF
J gene: TRBJ2-5; clone size: .; D gene: .; V gene: TRBV27; CDR3 DNA: TGTGCCATCGGTTGGGAAACCCAGTACTTC; CDR3 protein: CAIGWETQYF
J gene: TRBJ1-2; clone size: .; D gene: .; V gene: TRBV27; CDR3 DNA: TGTGCCAGCAGTCCACAAGGAACCAACTATGGCTACACCTTC; CDR3 protein: CASSPQGTNYGYTF
J gene: TRBJ2-1; clone size: .; D gene: .; V gene: TRBV12-3/TRBV12-4; CDR3 DNA: TGTGCCAGCAGTTTAACTAGTAGGGGCAATGAGCAGTTCTTC; CDR3 protein: CASSLTSRGNEQFF
J gene: TRBJ1-1; clone size: few; D gene: .; V gene: TRBV12-3/TRBV12-4; CDR3 DNA: TGTGCCAGCACCCAGAAGGGTGGCACTGAAGCTTTCTTT; CDR3 protein: CASTQKGGTEAFF
J gene: TRBJ2-5; clone size: many; D gene: TRBD1; V gene: TRBV6-4; CDR3 DNA: TGTGCCAGCAGTGAGGGGACAGGGCAAGAGACCCAGTACTTC; CDR3 protein: CASSEGTGQETQYF
J gene: TRBJ2-7; clone size: few; D gene: TRBD2; V gene: TRBV27; CDR3 DNA: TGTGCCAGCAGCAAATCCGGGACTAGCGCGTACTACGAGCAGTACTTC; CDR3 protein: CASSKSGTSAYYEQYF
J gene: TRBJ2-6; clone size: few; D gene: .; V gene: TRBV12-3/TRBV12-4; CDR3 DNA: TGTGCCAGCAAAGGGGGGGGGTCTGGGGCCAACGTCCTGACTTTC; CDR3 protein: CASKGGGSGANVLTF
J gene: TRBJ2-5; clone size: .; D gene: .; V gene: TRBV27; CDR3 DNA: TGTGTCAGCAGTTTACATGACCAAGAGACCCAGTACTTC; CDR3 protein: CVSSLHDQETQYF
J gene: TRBJ1-4; clone size: .; D gene: TRBD1; V gene: TRBV7-8; CDR3 DNA: TGTGCCAGCAGCTTCAGGGGGCCTCGTGAAAAACTGTTTTTT; CDR3 protein: CASSFRGPREKLFF
J gene: TRBJ2-3; clone size: few; D gene: .; V gene: TRBV5-4; CDR3 DNA: TGTGCCAGCAGCTTTGAAAACAGCCCAGATACGCAGTATTTT; CDR3 protein: CASSFENSPDTQYF
J gene: TRBJ2-5; clone size: few; D gene: TRBD2; V gene: TRBV7-6; CDR3 DNA: TGTGCCAGCAGCCTGCTAGCGGGGGGAAGCCAAGAGACCCAGTACTTC; CDR3 protein: CASSLLAGGSQETQYF
J gene: TRBJ2-3; clone size: .; D gene: TRBD1; V gene: TRBV6-2/TRBV6-3; CDR3 DNA: TGTGCCAGCAGTAGCCCTCGGACAGGGGGCCTCACAGATACGCAGTATTTT; CDR3 protein: CASSSPRTGGLTDTQYF
J gene: TRBJ2-5; clone size: .; D gene: .; V gene: TRBV20-1; CDR3 DNA: TGCAGTGCTAGTCGGGACTGGGGCCTGGTGACCCAGTACTTC; CDR3 protein: CSASRDWGLVTQYF
J gene: TRBJ1-2; clone size: .; D gene: TRBD1; V gene: TRBV6-6; CDR3 DNA: TGTGCCAGCACCCGGGACAGAGCCTATGGCTACACCTTC; CDR3 protein: CASTRDRAYGYTF
J gene: TRBJ1-3; clone size: .; D gene: .; V gene: TRBV5-4; CDR3 DNA: TGTGCCAGCAGCTTCTTAGGGGATTTGAACACCATATATTTT; CDR3 protein: CASSFLGDLNTIYF
J gene: TRBJ2-5; clone size: .; D gene: .; V gene: TRBV12-5; CDR3 DNA: TGTACTAGTGGCCTGGGACTTTCTCAAGAGACCCAGTACTTC; CDR3 protein: CTSGLGLSQETQYF
J gene: TRBJ2-2; clone size: many; D gene: .; V gene: TRBV7-2; CDR3 DNA: TGTGCCAGCAGCCCATCCCCCCTGAGTACGACACTGAACACCGGGGAGCTGTTTTTT; CDR3 protein: CASSPSPLSTTLNTGELFF
J gene: TRBJ2-6; clone size: few; D gene: .; V gene: TRBV19; CDR3 DNA: TGTGCCAGTAGTACCACAGGGTACGGGGCCAACGTCCTGACTTTC; CDR3 protein: CASSTTGYGANVLTF
J gene: TRBJ1-2; clone size: few; D gene: .; V gene: TRBV7-9; CDR3 DNA: TGTGCCAGCAGCTCCGGAGTCGGGGTTATCTATGGCTACACCTTC; CDR3 protein: CASSSGVGVIYGYTF
J gene: TRBJ2-7; clone size: few; D gene: .; V gene: TRBV7-9; CDR3 DNA: TGTGCCAGCAGCTTACCCCCGATAGAGCAGTACTTC; CDR3 protein: CASSLPPIEQYF
J gene: TRBJ2-1; clone size: .; D gene: .; V gene: TRBV7-2; CDR3 DNA: TGTGCCAGCAGCGCGATCCAGGGTAGGGAGCAGTTCTTC; CDR3 protein: CASSAIQGREQFF
J gene: TRBJ1-6; clone size: .; D gene: TRBD1; V gene: TRBV9; CDR3 DNA: TGTGCCAGCAGCGCCCGGACAGGGGGCAGTTCACCCCTCCACTTT; CDR3 protein: CASSARTGGSSPLHF
J gene: TRBJ2-1; clone size: .; D gene: .; V gene: TRBV5-1; CDR3 DNA: TGCGCCAGCAGCTTGGAGGAGGGTTTGAGCTCCTACAATGAGCAGTTCTTC; CDR3 protein: CASSLEEGLSSYNEQFF
J gene: TRBJ2-1; clone size: .; D gene: TRBD1; V gene: TRBV28; CDR3 DNA: TGTGCCAGCAGTTCCCTCAGGGACAGGGACTCTTACAATGAGCAGTTCTTC; CDR3 protein: CASSSLRDRDSYNEQFF
J gene: TRBJ2-3; clone size: .; D gene: .; V gene: TRBV28; CDR3 DNA: TGTGCCAGCAGTCCACTGTCCTCTCGGAGGGACACAGATACGCAGTATTTT; CDR3 protein: CASSPLSSRRDTDTQYF
J gene: TRBJ1-4; clone size: .; D gene: .; V gene: TRBV7-9; CDR3 DNA: TGTGCCAGCAGCGGTAGACAGGATGACGGTGAAAAACTGTTTTTT; CDR3 protein: CASSGRQDDGEKLFF
J gene: TRBJ2-5; clone size: few; D gene: .; V gene: TRBV7-9; CDR3 DNA: TGTGCCAGCAGCTTAGGTCCCAGAACCGAAGAGACCCAGTACTTC; CDR3 protein: CASSLGPRTEETQYF
J gene: TRBJ2-1; clone size: few; D gene: .; V gene: TRBV19; CDR3 DNA: TGTGCCAGTAGTCCGGACGGGGATGAGCAGTTCTTC; CDR3 protein: CASSPDGDEQFF
J gene: TRBJ1-4; clone size: few; D gene: .; V gene: TRBV19; CDR3 DNA: TGTGCCAGTAGTACAAATCACCTAAACCGGGACGTTACCCTACCTGATGAAAAACTGTTTTTT; CDR3 protein: CASSTNHLNRDVTLPDEKLFF
J gene: TRBJ2-1; clone size: few; D gene: .; V gene: TRBV27; CDR3 DNA: TGTGCCAGCAGCGAGACTAGTTTCTACAATGAGCAGTTCTTC; CDR3 protein: CASSETSFYNEQFF
J gene: TRBJ2-3; clone size: many; D gene: TRBD2; V gene: TRBV7-8; CDR3 DNA: TGTGCCAGCAGCCCCCCCGGGGGGACCCAATATTTT; CDR3 protein: CASSPPGGTQYF
J gene: TRBJ2-5; clone size: few; D gene: .; V gene: TRBV7-9; CDR3 DNA: TGTGCCAGCAGCTTAGCGAAGCGGCAAGAGACCCAGTACTTC; CDR3 protein: CASSLAKRQETQYF
J gene: TRBJ1-2; clone size: few; D gene: .; V gene: TRBV7-2; CDR3 DNA: TGTGCCAGCAGCTTAGGGCGTTTTGGCTACTATGGCTACACCTTC; CDR3 protein: CASSLGRFGYYGYTF
J gene: TRBJ1-2; clone size: few; D gene: .; V gene: TRBV7-9; CDR3 DNA: TGTGCCAGCAGATTGGAGGGATCCTATGGCTACACCTTC; CDR3 protein: CASRLEGSYGYTF
J gene: TRBJ1-5; clone size: .; D gene: .; V gene: TRBV6-6; CDR3 DNA: TGTGCCAGCAGTTACGGGGAGGGTCAGCCCCAGCATTTT; CDR3 protein: CASSYGEGQPQHF